The T cell receptor beta chain under discussion was sequenced for a study of cytomegalovirus exposure and HLA in healthy donors. Use of 60 Vbeta and 13 Jbeta primers characterized the PCR. TCRdb's table, derived via immunoSEQ multiplex PCR, lists solely in-frame clones and lacks some. The table includes over 150,000 clones, approximately 77% detected once. Germline CDR1 and CDR2: LNHDA and SQIVND (reference sequence). The length of the CDR3 is 11 residues. Trimming pared 4 bases from V and 2 bases from J, leaving 3 bases between. The V and J genes are TRBV19 and TRBJ2-7, with unresolved D. Sequenced sample: PBMCs. The source is a male donor in good health and CMV-seropositive. The CDR3 spells CASSTAYEQYF. In DNA form, the CDR3 reads TGTGCCAGTAGTACAGCCTACGAGCAGTACTTC.